Detailed here is one T cell receptor beta chain. Its recognized antigen is unknown. No base quality information exists; no much larger clone differs at one position. The data belong to a study of blood T cell repertoires in COVID-19 (dated by TCRdb to 2018 to 2020). The study in broad terms: Samples from collaborators originated in the United States, Italy and Spain and spanned both the acute and convalescent phases of COVID-19. The prospective study material was composed of cDNA or gDNA derived from T cells, B-cell-depleted T cells, or PBMCs. Deeply sampled blood TCRbeta repertoires from subjects exposed to, actively infected with, or recovered from COVID-19 were included in the dataset. A freely available public database, intended as a resource for researchers studying the immune response to SARS-CoV-2, is where the repertoires were released. Samples came from the ongoing ImmuneRACE study (first 160 participants) plus 1,254 subjects from 6 global collaborators. The sample metadata nearly always contained a de-identified subject ID, COVID-19 status, age in years and sex. Where available, HLA class I and class II types were obtained from metadata supplied by the sample provider rather than from assay-based typing. Beyond this particular receptor, the publication reports: The amount of clinical and demographic metadata varied by source and participant and was provided uncurated.

Participants in the prospective study were enrolled through a virtual design, were aged roughly 18 to 100 years, and lived in roughly 24 United States geographic areas. In the prospective study, cohorts were assigned on the basis of participant-reported clinical history obtained from a screening survey and a study questionnaire. Mobile phlebotomists in the prospective study collected whole blood, serum and a nasopharyngeal or oropharyngeal swab from every participant. Additional blood draws and questionnaires over an approximately 2-month period could optionally be provided by prospective study participants. Prospective study blood samples were shipped either frozen or at room temperature before DNA extraction. The immunoSEQ Assay, a bias-controlled multiplex PCR, was used to amplify TCRbeta CDR3 regions from genomic DNA. As for the authors' bioinformatics: The number of nucleated cells in each sample was estimated by amplification of reference gene primers within the assay. To quantify the absolute abundance of each unique TCRbeta CDR3 rearrangement, sequence reads were collapsed and filtered. For each sample, productive Simpson clonality was calculated as the square root of Simpson's diversity index over productive rearrangements. Imported from immuneACCESS, the table was reduced by TCRdb to in-frame sequences with V and J called. These copies leave out some clones; in studies compared against another copy, an unresolved V gene accounts for under half, and the cause of the remainder is not known. D and trimming come from the DNA, and the V and J calls and clone size come from that table. A total of 250,000 to 300,000 clones appear in this sample, under 90% of them only once. The ten largest clones take up under 5% of the sample.

Sequences SGHTA (CDR1) and FQGNSA (CDR2) are obtained from the germline V gene. V loses 6 bases, J loses 5 bases, and the germline ends lie 13 bases apart. From cysteine to phenylalanine, the CDR3 is 13 amino acids long. This entry keeps only the CDR3 DNA: 39 bases, framed from base 1. The V and J segments used are TRBV7-2 and TRBJ1-1; the D gene lacks a confident call. This clonotype was obtained from a man aged 25-45 years with acute COVID-19. Specimen: PBMCs or T cells enriched from blood (not recorded which). The encoded CDR3 is CASRPPARTEAFF. The sequence in DNA is TGTGCCAGCAGACCCCCCGCCAGAACTGAAGCTTTCTTT.